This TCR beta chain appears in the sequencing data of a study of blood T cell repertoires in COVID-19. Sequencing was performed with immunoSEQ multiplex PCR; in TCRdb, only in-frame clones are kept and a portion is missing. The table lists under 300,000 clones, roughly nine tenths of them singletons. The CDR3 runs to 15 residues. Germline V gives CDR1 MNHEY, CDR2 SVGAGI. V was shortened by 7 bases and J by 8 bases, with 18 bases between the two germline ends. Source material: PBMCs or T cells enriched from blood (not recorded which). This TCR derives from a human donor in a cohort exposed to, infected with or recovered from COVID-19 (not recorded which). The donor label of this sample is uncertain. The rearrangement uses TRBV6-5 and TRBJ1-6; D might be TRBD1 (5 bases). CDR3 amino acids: CASTPREGMDSPLHF. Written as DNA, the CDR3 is TGTGCCAGCACCCCACGGGAGGGGATGGATTCACCCCTCCACTTT.